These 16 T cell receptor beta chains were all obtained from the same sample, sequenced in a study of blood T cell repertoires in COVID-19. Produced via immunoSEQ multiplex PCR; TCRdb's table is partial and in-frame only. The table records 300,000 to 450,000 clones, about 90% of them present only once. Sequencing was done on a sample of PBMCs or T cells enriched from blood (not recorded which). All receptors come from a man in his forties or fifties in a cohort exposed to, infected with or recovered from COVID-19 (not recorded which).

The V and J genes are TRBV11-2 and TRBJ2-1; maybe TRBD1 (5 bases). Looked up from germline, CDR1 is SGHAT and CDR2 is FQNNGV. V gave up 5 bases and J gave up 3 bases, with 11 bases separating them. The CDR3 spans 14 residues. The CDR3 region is CASSHLTGYNEQFF. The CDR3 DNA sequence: TGTGCCAGCAGCCATTTAACAGGCTACAATGAGCAGTTCTTC.

CDR3 sequence: CASSFTVNTEAFF. In DNA, the CDR3 is TGCGCCAGCAGCTTTACAGTGAACACTGAAGCTTTCTTT. The chain has TRBV5-1 and TRBJ1-1, with D uncertain. V was cut by 2 bases and J by 0 bases, with 5 bases left in between. This CDR3 region has 13 residues. Germline V gene data show CDR1 as SGHRS and CDR2 as YFSETQ.

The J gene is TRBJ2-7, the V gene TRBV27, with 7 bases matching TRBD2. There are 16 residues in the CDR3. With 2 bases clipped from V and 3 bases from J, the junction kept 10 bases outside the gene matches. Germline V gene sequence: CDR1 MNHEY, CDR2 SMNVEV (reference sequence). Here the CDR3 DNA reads TGTGCCAGCAGTTTAAGCCGCGGGAGTGGAATCTACGAGCAGTACTTC. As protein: CASSLSRGSGIYEQYF.

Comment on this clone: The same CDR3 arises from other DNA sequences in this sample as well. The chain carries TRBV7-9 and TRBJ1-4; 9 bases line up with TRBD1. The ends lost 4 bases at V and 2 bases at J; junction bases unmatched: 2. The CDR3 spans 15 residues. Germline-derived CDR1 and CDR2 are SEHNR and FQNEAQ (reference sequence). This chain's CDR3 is CASSSQGATNEKLFF. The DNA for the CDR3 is TGTGCCAGCAGCTCACAGGGGGCTACTAATGAAAAACTGTTTTTT.

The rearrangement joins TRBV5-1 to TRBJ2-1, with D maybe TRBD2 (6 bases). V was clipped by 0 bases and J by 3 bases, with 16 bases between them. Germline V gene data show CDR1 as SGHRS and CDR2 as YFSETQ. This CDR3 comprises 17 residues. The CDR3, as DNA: TGCGCCAGCAGCTTGGCCCTGGGGGGAGCCGGCTACAATGAGCAGTTCTTC. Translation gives CASSLALGGAGYNEQFF. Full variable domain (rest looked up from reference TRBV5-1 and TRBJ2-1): KAGVTQTPRYLIKTRGQQVTLSCSPISGHRSVSWYQQTPGQGLQFLFEYFSETQRNKGNFPGRFSGRQFSNSRSEMNVSTLELGDSALYLCASSLALGGAGYNEQFFGPGTRLTVL.

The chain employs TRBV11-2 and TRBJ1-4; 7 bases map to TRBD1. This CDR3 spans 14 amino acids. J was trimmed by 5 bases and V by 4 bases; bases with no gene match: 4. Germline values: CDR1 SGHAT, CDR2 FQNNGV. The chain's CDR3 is CASSSGQHNEKLFF. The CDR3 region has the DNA TGTGCCAGCAGCTCGGGACAGCACAATGAAAAACTGTTTTTT.

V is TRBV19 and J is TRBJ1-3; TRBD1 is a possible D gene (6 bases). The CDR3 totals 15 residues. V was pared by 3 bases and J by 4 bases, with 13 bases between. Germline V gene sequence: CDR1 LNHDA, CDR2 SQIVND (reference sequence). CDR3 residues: CASSIRTAGGNTIYF. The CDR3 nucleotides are TGTGCCAGTAGTATCCGGACAGCTGGAGGAAACACCATATATTTT. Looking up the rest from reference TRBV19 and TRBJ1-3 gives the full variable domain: DGGITQSPKYLFRKEGQNVTLSCEQNLNHDAMYWYRQDPGQGLRLIYYSQIVNDFQKGDIAEGYSVSREKKESFPLTVTSAQKNPTAFYLCASSIRTAGGNTIYFGEGSWLTVV.

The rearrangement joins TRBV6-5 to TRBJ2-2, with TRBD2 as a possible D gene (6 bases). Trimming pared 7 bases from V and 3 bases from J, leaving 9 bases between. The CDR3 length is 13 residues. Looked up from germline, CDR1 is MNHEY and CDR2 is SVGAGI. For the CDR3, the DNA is TGTGCCAGCAATCCTAGCGACACCGGGGAGCTGTTTTTT. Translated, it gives CASNPSDTGELFF.

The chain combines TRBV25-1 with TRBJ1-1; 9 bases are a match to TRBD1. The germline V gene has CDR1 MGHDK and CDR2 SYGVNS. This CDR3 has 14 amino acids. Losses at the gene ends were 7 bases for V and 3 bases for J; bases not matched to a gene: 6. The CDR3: CASTPDRGYTEAFF. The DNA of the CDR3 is TGTGCCAGCACTCCCGACAGGGGGTACACTGAAGCTTTCTTT.

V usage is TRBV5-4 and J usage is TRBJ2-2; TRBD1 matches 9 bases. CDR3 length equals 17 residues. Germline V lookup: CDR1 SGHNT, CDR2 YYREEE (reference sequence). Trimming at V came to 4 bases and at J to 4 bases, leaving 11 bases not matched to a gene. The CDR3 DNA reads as TGTGCCAGCAGCCCTCCGGGACAGGGAGTGCTCACCGGGGAGCTGTTTTTT. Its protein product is CASSPPGQGVLTGELFF.

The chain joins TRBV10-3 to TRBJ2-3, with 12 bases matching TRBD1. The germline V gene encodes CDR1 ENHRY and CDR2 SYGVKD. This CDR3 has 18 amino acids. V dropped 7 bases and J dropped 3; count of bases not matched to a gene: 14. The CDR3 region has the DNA TGTGCCATCAATGGGACAGGGGGCGCGAAGTTTGGAACAGATACGCAGTATTTT. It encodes CAINGTGGAKFGTDTQYF.

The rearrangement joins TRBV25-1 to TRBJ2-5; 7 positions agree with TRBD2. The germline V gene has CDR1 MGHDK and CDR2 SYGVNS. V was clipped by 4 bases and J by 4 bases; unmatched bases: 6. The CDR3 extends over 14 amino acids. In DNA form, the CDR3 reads TGTGCCAGCAGTGGGGAGGGGTGGGCAGAGACCCAGTACTTC. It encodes CASSGEGWAETQYF.

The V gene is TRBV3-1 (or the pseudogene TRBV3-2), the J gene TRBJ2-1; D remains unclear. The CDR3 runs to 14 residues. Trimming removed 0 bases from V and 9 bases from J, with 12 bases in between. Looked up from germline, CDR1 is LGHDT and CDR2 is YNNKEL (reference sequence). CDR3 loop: CASSQDRVSIEQFF. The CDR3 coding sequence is TGTGCCAGCAGCCAAGATCGGGTTAGTATTGAGCAGTTCTTC.

CDR3 loop: CAWTQGYEQYF. Here the CDR3 DNA reads TGTGCCTGGACACAGGGCTACGAGCAGTACTTC. The chain is built from TRBV30 and TRBJ2-7, with a weak D call TRBD1 (6 bases). With 4 bases removed from V and 3 bases from J, the gap between germline ends came to 7 bases. The germline V gene encodes CDR1 GTSNPN and CDR2 SVGIG (reference sequence). CDR3 size: 11 residues.

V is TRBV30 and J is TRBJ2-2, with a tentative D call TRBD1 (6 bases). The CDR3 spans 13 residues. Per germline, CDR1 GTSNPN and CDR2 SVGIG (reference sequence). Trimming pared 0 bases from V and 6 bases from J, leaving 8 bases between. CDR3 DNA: TGTGCCTGGAGTGTACAGGGTCCCGGGGAGCTGTTTTTT. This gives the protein CAWSVQGPGELFF.

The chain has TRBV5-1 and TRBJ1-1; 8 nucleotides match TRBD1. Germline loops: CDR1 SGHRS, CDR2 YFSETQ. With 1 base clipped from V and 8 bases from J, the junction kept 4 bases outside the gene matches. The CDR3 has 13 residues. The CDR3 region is CASSLLPGGEAFF. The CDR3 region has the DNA TGCGCCAGCAGCTTGCTTCCAGGGGGCGAAGCTTTCTTT.